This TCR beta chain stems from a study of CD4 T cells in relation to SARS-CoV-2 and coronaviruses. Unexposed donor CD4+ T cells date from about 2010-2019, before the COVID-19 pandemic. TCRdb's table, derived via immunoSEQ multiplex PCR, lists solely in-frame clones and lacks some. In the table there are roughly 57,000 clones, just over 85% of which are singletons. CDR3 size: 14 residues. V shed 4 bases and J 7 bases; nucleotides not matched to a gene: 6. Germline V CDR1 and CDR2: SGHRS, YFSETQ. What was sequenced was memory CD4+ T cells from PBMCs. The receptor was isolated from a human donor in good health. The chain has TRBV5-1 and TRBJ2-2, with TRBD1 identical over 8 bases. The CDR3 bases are TGCGCCAGCAGCAGGACAGGGCAGGACGGGGAGCTGTTTTTT. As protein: CASSRTGQDGELFF.